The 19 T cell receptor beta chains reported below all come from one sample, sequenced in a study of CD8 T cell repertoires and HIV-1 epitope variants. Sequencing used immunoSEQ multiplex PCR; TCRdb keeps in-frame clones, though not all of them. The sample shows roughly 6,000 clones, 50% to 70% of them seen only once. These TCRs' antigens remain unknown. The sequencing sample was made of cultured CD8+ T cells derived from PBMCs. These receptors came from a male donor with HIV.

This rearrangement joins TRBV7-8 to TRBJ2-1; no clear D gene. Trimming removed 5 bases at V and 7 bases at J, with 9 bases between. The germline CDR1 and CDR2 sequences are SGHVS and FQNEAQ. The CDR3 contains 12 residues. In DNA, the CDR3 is TGTGCCAGCAGCCAGATAATAAATGAGCAGTTCTTC. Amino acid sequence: CASSQIINEQFF.

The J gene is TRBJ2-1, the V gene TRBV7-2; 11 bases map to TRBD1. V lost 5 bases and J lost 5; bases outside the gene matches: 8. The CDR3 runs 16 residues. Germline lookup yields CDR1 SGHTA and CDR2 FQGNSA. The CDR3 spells CASSVTGQGGHNEQFF. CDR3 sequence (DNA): TGTGCCAGCAGCGTAACGGGACAGGGGGGGCACAATGAGCAGTTCTTC.

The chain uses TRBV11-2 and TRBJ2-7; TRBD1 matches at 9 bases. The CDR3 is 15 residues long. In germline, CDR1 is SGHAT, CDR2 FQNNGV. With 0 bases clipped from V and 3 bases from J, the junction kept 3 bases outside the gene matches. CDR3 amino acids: CASSLEQGALYEQYF. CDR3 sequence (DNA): TGTGCCAGCAGCTTAGAACAGGGGGCCCTCTACGAGCAGTACTTC.

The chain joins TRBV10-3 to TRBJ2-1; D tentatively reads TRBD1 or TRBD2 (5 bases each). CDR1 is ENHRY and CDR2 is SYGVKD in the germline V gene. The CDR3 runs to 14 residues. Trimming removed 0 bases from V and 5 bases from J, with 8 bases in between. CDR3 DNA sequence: TGTGCCATCAGTGAGTCTGAGGGGAACAATGAGCAGTTCTTC. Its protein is CAISESEGNNEQFF.

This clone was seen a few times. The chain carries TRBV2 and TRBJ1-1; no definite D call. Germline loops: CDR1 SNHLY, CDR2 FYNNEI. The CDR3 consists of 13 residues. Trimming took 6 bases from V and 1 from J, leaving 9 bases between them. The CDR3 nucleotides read TGTGCCAGCAGGCGACGCGAGAACACTGAAGCTTTCTTT. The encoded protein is CASRRRENTEAFF.

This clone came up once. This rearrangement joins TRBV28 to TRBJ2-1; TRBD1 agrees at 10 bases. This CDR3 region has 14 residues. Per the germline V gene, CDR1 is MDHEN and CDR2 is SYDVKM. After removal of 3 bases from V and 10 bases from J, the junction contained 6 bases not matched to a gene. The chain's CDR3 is CASSLTGGEYEQFF. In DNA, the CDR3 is TGTGCCAGCAGTTTGACAGGGGGCGAATACGAGCAGTTCTTC.

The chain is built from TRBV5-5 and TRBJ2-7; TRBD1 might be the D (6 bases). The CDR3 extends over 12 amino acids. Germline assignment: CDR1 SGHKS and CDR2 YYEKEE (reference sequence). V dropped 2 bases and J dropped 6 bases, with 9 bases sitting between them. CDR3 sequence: CASSLGQREQYF. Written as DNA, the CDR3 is TGTGCCAGCAGCTTAGGACAGCGCGAGCAGTACTTC.

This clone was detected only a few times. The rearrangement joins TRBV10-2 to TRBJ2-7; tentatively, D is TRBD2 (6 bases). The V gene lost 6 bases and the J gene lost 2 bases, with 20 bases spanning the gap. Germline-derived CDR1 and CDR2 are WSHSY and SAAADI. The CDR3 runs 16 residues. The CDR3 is CASRGGWGKGTYEQYF. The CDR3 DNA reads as TGCGCCAGCAGGGGGGGATGGGGCAAGGGTACCTACGAGCAGTACTTC.

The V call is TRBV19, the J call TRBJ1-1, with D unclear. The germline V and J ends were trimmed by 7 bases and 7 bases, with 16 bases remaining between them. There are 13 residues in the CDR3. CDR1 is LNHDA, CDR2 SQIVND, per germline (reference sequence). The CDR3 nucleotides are TGTGCCAGTACCCCCCGCCAGCTAAGTGAAGCTTTCTTT. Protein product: CASTPRQLSEAFF.

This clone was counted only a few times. The CDR3 coding sequence is TGTGCCAGCTCATCAGGAGTTCCGAACACTGAAGCTTTCTTT. Protein: CASSSGVPNTEAFF. The chain couples TRBV18 to TRBJ1-1, with D unresolved. The CDR3 has 14 amino acids. The V gene lost 5 bases and the J gene lost 1 base, with 11 bases spanning the gap. In germline, CDR1 is KGHSH, CDR2 LQKENI.

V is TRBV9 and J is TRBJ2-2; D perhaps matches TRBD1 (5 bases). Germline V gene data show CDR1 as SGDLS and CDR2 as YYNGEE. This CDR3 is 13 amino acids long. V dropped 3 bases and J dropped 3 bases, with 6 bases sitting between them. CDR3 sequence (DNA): TGTGCCAGCAGCGAACAGGACACCGGGGAGCTGTTTTTT. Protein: CASSEQDTGELFF.

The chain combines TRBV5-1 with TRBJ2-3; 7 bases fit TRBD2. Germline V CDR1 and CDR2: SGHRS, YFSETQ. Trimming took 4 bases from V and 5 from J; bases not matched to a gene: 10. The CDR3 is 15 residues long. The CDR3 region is CASSLSGTGGDTQYF. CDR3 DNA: TGCGCCAGCAGCCTAAGCGGGACTGGAGGAGATACGCAGTATTTT.

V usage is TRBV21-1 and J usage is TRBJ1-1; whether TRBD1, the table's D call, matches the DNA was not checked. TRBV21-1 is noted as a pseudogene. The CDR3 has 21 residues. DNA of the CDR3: TGTGCCAGCAGGATACAAAGGAGGGGACAGGTGCCATCCAGAGCGAACACTGAAGCTTTCTTT. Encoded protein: CASRIQRRGQVPSRANTEAFF.

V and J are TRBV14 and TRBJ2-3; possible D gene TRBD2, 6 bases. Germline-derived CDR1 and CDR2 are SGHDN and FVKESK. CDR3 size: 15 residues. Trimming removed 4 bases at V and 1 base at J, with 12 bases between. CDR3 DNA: TGTGCCAGCAGCCCTAGCGTCCACCGCACAGATACGCAGTATTTT. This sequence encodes CASSPSVHRTDTQYF.

CDR3 in DNA: TGTGCCAGCAGCCAAGTGAGGGACAGCTATGGCTACACCTTC. It yields the protein CASSQVRDSYGYTF. The chain links TRBV4-2 to TRBJ1-2; 7 bases match TRBD1. The CDR3 length is 14 residues. Losses at the gene ends were 1 base for V and 4 bases for J; bases not matched to a gene: 3. Germline loops: CDR1 LGHNA, CDR2 YNFKEQ.

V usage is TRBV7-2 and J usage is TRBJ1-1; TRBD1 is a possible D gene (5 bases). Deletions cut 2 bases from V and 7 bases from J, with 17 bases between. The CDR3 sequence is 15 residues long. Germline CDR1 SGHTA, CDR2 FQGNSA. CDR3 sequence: CASSLWAGQGDEAFF. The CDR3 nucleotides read TGTGCCAGCAGCTTATGGGCCGGGCAGGGTGATGAAGCTTTCTTT.

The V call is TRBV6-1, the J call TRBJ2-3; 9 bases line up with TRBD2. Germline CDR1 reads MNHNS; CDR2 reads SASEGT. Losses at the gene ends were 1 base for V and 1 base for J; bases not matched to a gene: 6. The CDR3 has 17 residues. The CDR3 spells CASSEDASGTRTDTQYF. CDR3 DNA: TGTGCCAGCAGTGAAGACGCTAGCGGGACACGCACAGATACGCAGTATTTT.

CDR3: CASSLGGSGANVLTF. The CDR3 DNA is TGTGCCAGCAGTTTAGGGGGGTCTGGGGCCAACGTCCTGACTTTC. This chain joins TRBV27 and TRBJ2-6, with D possibly matching TRBD2 (6 bases). The CDR3 runs to 15 residues. V shed 2 bases and J shed 1 base, with 6 bases lying between them. The germline gives CDR1 MNHEY, CDR2 SMNVEV (reference sequence).

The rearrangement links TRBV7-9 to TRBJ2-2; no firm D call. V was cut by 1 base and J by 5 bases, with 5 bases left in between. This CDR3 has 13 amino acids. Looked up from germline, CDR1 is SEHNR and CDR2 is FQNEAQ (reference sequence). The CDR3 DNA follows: TGTGCCAGCAGCTTAGGTCCGACCGGGGAGCTGTTTTTT. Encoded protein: CASSLGPTGELFF.